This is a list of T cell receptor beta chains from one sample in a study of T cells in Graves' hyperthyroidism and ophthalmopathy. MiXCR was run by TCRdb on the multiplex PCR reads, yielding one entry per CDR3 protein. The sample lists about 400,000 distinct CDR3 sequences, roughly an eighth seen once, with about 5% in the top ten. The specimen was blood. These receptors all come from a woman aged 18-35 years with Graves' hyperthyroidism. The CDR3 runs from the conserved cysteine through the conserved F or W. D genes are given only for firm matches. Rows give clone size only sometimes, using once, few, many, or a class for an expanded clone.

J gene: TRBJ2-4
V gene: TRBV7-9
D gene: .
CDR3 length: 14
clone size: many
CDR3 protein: CASSFSLAKNIQYF
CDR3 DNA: TGTGCCAGCAGCTTTAGCTTAGCCAAAAACATTCAGTACTTC

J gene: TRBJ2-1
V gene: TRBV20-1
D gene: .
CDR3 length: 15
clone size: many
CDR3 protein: CSAREGLPSYNEQFF
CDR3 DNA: TGCAGTGCTCGAGAGGGCTTGCCCTCCTACAATGAGCAGTTCTTC

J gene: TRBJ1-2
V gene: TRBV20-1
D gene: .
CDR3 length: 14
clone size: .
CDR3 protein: CSARSRGAPHGYTF
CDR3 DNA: TGCAGTGCTAGGAGTCGGGGGGCGCCGCATGGCTACACCTTC

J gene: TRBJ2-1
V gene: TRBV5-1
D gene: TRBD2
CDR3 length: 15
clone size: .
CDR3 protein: CASSLGSAGESEQFF
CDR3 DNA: TGCGCCAGCAGCTTGGGATCTGCGGGAGAGTCTGAGCAGTTCTTC

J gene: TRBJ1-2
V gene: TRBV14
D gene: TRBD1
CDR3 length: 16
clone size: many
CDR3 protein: CASSQALGQGESGYTF
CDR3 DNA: TGTGCCAGCAGCCAAGCATTGGGACAGGGCGAATCTGGCTACACCTTC

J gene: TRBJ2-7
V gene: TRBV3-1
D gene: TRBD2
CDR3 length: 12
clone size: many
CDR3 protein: CASSHSGTEQYF
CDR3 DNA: TGTGCCAGCAGCCACAGCGGGACCGAGCAGTACTTC

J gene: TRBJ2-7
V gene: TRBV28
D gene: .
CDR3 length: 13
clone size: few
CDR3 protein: CASSLIRLYEQYF
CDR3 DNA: TGTGCCAGCAGTTTAATCAGACTCTACGAGCAGTACTTC

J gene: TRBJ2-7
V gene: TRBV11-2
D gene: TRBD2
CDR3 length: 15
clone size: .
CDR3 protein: CASSPTTSGRYEQYF
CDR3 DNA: TGTGCCAGCAGCCCGACGACTAGCGGGAGGTACGAGCAGTACTTC

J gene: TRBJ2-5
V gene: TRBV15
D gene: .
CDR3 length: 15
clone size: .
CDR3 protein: CATSPGARSGETQYF
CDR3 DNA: TGTGCCACCAGCCCTGGCGCCCGGTCGGGGGAGACCCAGTACTTC

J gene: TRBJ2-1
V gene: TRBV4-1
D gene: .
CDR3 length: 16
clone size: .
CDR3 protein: CAGSQALATRYNEQFF
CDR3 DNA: TGCGCCGGCAGCCAAGCCCTAGCAACTCGATACAATGAGCAGTTCTTC

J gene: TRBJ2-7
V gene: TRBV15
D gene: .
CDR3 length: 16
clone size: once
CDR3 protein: CATSRGAGGGSYEQYF
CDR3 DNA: TGTGCCACCAGCAGAGGTGCAGGAGGCGGTTCGTACGAGCAGTACTTC

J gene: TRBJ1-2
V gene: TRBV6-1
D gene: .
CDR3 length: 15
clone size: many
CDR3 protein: CASRMIRRADYGYTF
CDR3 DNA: TGTGCCAGCAGGATGATTAGGAGGGCTGACTATGGCTACACCTTC

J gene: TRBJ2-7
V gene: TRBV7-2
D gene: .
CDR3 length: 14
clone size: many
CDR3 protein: CASSLGGVSDEQYF
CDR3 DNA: TGTGCCAGCAGCTTAGGGGGGGTGAGTGACGAGCAGTACTTC

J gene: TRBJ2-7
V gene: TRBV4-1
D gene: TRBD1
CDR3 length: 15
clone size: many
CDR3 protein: CASSPIRGSTNEQYF
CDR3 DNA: TGCGCCAGCAGCCCAATCAGGGGGAGTACGAACGAGCAGTACTTC

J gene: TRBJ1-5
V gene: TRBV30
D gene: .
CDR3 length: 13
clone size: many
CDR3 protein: CAWDRGSLQPQHF
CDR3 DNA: TGTGCCTGGGACAGAGGGAGTCTTCAGCCCCAGCATTTT

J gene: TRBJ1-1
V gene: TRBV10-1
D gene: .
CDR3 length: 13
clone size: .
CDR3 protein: CASSEGADTEAFF
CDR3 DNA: TGCGCCAGCAGTGAGGGGGCTGATACTGAAGCTTTCTTT

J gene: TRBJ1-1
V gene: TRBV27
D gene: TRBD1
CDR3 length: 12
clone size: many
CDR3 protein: CASSSRQGGAFF
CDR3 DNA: TGTGCCAGCAGTTCGCGACAGGGTGGAGCTTTCTTT

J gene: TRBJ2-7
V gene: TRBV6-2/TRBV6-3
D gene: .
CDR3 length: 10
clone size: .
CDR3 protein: CASRAGEQYF
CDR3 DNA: TGTGCCAGCAGGGCGGGGGAGCAGTACTTC

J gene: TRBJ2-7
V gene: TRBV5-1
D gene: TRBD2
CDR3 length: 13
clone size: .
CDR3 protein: CASKQREDYEQYF
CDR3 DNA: TGCGCCAGCAAGCAGCGGGAGGACTACGAGCAGTACTTC

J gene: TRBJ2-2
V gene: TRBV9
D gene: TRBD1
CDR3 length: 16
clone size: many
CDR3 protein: CASSASGTGRIGELFF
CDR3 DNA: TGTGCCAGCAGCGCATCCGGGACAGGGAGGATCGGGGAGCTGTTTTTT

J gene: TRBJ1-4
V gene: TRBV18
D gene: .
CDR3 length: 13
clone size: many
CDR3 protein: CASSGFSDEKLFF
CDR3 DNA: TGTGCCAGCTCAGGTTTCTCAGATGAAAAACTGTTTTTT

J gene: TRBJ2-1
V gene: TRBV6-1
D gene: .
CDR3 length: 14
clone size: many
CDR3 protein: CASNPHGTYNEQFF
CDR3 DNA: TGTGCCAGCAACCCCCACGGGACCTACAATGAGCAGTTCTTC

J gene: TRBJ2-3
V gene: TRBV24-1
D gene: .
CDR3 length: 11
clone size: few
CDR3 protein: CATSREDTQYF
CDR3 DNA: TGTGCCACCAGTCGGGAAGATACGCAGTATTTT

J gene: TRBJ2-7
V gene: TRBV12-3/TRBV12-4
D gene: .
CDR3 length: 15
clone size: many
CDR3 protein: CASSETGRGPSEQYF
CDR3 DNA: TGTGCCAGCAGTGAAACGGGACGTGGCCCATCCGAGCAGTACTTC

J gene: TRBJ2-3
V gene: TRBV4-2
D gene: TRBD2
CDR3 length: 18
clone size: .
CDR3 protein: CASSQDRISGGSTDTQYF
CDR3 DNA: TGTGCCAGCAGCCAAGACAGGATAAGCGGGGGGAGCACAGATACGCAGTATTTT

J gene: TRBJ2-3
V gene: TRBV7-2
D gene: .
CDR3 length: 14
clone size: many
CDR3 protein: CASSQPGSTDTQYF
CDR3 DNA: TGTGCCAGCTCCCAACCGGGCTCCACAGATACGCAGTATTTT